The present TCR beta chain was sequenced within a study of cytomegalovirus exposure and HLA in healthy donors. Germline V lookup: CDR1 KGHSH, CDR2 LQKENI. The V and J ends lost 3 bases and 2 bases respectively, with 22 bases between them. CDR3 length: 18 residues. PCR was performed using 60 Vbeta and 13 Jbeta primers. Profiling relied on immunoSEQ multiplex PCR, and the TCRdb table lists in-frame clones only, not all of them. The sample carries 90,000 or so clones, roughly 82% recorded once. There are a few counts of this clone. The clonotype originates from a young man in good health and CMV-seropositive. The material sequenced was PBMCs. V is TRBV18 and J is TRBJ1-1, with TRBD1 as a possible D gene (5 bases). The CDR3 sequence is CASSPPGAAGGGNTEAFF. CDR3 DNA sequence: TGTGCCAGCTCACCCCCTGGAGCGGCCGGGGGGGGAAACACTGAAGCTTTCTTT.